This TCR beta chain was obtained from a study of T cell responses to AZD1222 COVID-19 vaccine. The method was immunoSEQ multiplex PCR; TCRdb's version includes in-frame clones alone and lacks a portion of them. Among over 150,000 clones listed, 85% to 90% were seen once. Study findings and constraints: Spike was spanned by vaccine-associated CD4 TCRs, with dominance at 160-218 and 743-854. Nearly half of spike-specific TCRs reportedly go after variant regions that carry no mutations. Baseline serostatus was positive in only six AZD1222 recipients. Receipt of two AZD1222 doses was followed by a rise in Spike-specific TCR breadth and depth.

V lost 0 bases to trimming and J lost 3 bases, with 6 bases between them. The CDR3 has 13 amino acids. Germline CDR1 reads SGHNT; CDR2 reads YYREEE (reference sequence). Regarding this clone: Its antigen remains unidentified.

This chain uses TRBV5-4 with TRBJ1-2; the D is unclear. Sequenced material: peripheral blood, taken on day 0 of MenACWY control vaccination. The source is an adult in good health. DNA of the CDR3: TGTGCCAGCAGCTTGGGGGGTGACTATGGCTACACCTTC. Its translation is CASSLGGDYGYTF.